Listed below are T cell receptor beta chains from one sample, sequenced in a study of shared T cell receptors in the human thymus. Only in-frame clones appear in the TCRdb table, and some are missing; sequencing was by immunoSEQ multiplex PCR. In the table there are approximately 660,000 clones, 88% of which are singletons. This sample also belongs to another study, concerning human thymus T cells.

The sequencing sample was made of thymocytes. The source of these receptors is a boy in the first two years of life with a congenital heart defect. Both conserved end residues are part of each CDR3. D genes are given only for firm matches. Size tells how often a clone was seen (once, few, many) or the class of an expanded clone, and some rows leave it out.

>TRBJ2-7|NA|NA|TRBV11-2
TGTGCCAGCAGCTTAGAGATCCAGGGGTTCGAGGAGCAGTACTTC
CASSLEIQGFEEQYF
>TRBJ2-2|NA|TRBD2|TRBV4-2
TGTGCCAGCAGCCTAGAAGCGGGAGCGGACACCGGGGAGCTGTTTTTT
CASSLEAGADTGELFF
>TRBJ2-3|NA|TRBD2|TRBV5-4
TGTGCCAGCAGCTTGATAGTGGCTAGCGGGAGGGGATATAAAGATACGCAGTATTTT
CASSLIVASGRGYKDTQYF
>TRBJ1-1|NA|NA|TRBV25-1
TGTGCCAGCAGTGAATCGCGAGGCAGGGGCAGTGAAGCTTTCTTT
CASSESRGRGSEAFF
>TRBJ1-4|few|TRBD1|TRBV19
TGTGCCAGTAGTAGGCCACCGGGACAGGGGGCGGAAAAACTGTTTTTT
CASSRPPGQGAEKLFF
>TRBJ2-7|once|NA|TRBV2
TGTGCCAGCAGTGGACGGGACGAGCAGTACTTC
CASSGRDEQYF
>TRBJ2-1|NA|TRBD2|TRBV19
TGTGCCAGTAGTAGCGGGAGGCCCCCCGAGCAGTTCTTC
CASSSGRPPEQFF
>TRBJ2-1|NA|NA|TRBV5-1
TGCGCCAGCAGCGCTCGAGGGACAACCTACAATGAGCAGTTCTTC
CASSARGTTYNEQFF
>TRBJ2-5|NA|TRBD1|TRBV2
TGTGCCAGCAGTGGACAGGGGGCACAAGAGACCCAGTACTTC
CASSGQGAQETQYF
>TRBJ1-5|NA|NA|TRBV4-3
TGCGCCAGCAGCCAAGGTGTGGGGGGGGGCGCGGGTCAGCCCCAGCATTTT
CASSQGVGGGAGQPQHF
>TRBJ2-7|NA|NA|TRBV4-3
TGCGCCAGCAGCCAAGTGATAGGGGGACAGCAGTACTTC
CASSQVIGGQQYF
>TRBJ2-3|NA|NA|TRBV30
TGTGCCTATCGAGGGGGTGACAGGGATACGCAGTATTTT
CAYRGGDRDTQYF
>TRBJ2-3|NA|TRBD2|TRBV11-2
TGTGCCAGCAGCTTAGATTTTAGGCGGGAGGGCCCCACAGATACGCAGTATTTT
CASSLDFRREGPTDTQYF
>TRBJ1-6|NA|NA|TRBV30
TGTGCCTGGAGTTTTACTAAGGTCGACTCACCCCTCCACTTT
CAWSFTKVDSPLHF
>TRBJ2-3|few|TRBD2|TRBV6-1
TGTGCCAGCAGTGCACAACTAGCGGGAGCCACAGATACGCAGTATTTT
CASSAQLAGATDTQYF
>TRBJ2-1|NA|TRBD2|TRBV11-3
TGTGCCAGCAGCCCAGGACTAGAAAGCTCCTACAATGAGCAGTTCTTC
CASSPGLESSYNEQFF
>TRBJ1-3|NA|NA|TRBV21-1
TGTGCCAGCAGCTTCTACCGGGACAGGGGATCAGGAAACACCATATATTTT
CASSFYRDRGSGNTIYF
>TRBJ1-1|NA|NA|TRBV19
TGTGCCAGTAGTATAGACGGGGGGAACACTGAAGCTTTCTTT
CASSIDGGNTEAFF
>TRBJ2-1|NA|TRBD2|TRBV4-3
TGCGCCAGCAGCCAAGGGATAGCGGGAGACAATGAGCAGTTCTTC
CASSQGIAGDNEQFF
>TRBJ2-1|NA|TRBD1|TRBV5-6
TGTGCCAGCAGCTTGCGGGACAGGGCTATTAGCGATGAGCAGTTCTTC
CASSLRDRAISDEQFF
>TRBJ1-1|NA|TRBD1|TRBV30
TGTGCCTGGAGTAGGGCAGGGGGGACTGAAGCTTTCTTT
CAWSRAGGTEAFF
>TRBJ2-1|once|NA|TRBV9
TGTGCCAGCAGCTCCCGACTACGCTACAATGAGCAGTTCTTC
CASSSRLRYNEQFF
>TRBJ1-2|NA|TRBD1|TRBV5-6
TGTGCCAGCAGCTTTGTGGCCCGGACAGGCCACTATGGCTACACCTTC
CASSFVARTGHYGYTF
>TRBJ2-2|NA|TRBD2|TRBV28
TGTGCCAGCAGTTTAGTGTTTCTAGCGGGAGGGCTAGGGGAGCTGTTTTTT
CASSLVFLAGGLGELFF
>TRBJ1-4|few|NA|TRBV4-1
TGCGCCAGCAGCCCCCTACCAACCGGACAGCCTAATGAAAAACTGTTTTTT
CASSPLPTGQPNEKLFF
>TRBJ2-7|NA|TRBD1|TRBV6-4
TGTGCCAGCAGTGGGTCGGACAGGAATTGTCACGAGCAGTACTTC
CASSGSDRNCHEQYF
>TRBJ2-5|NA|TRBD2|TRBV7-2
TGTGCCAGCAAGCCCCGACTAGCGGGAGCTTTGGGGACCCAGTACTTC
CASKPRLAGALGTQYF
>TRBJ2-7|NA|NA|TRBV10-3
TGTGCCATCAGTGCCGGCAGCGGGCCTTCCTACGAGCAGTACTTC
CAISAGSGPSYEQYF
>TRBJ2-2|NA|NA|TRBV7-6
TGTGCCAGCCGCAGCAGCTTACGATGGCAGGCCGGGGAGCTGTTTTTT
CASRSSLRWQAGELFF
>TRBJ2-1|NA|TRBD1|TRBV18
TGTGCCAGCTCGGCTAAGGGCTGGGACAGGGCCTACAATGAGCAGTTCTTC
CASSAKGWDRAYNEQFF
>TRBJ2-3|NA|TRBD1|TRBV14
TGTGCCAGCAGCGGGACAGGGGGCACAGATACGCAGTATTTT
CASSGTGGTDTQYF
>TRBJ2-2|NA|NA|TRBV19
TGTGCCAGTCACGGGCGGGGAGCGAACACCGGGGAGCTGTTTTTT
CASHGRGANTGELFF
>TRBJ2-3|NA|TRBD1|TRBV27
TGTGCCAGCAGTCCCCGGGACAGAGCGGAAGCCTTTGTCACAGATACGCAGTATTTT
CASSPRDRAEAFVTDTQYF
>TRBJ2-7|NA|TRBD2|TRBV19
TGTGCCAGTAGTGAGGGGTCTAGCGGGAGTTCCTACGAGCAGTACTTC
CASSEGSSGSSYEQYF
>TRBJ2-1|NA|TRBD2|TRBV18
TGTGCCAGCTCCATTCTAGCGGGACCCTACAATGAGCAGTTCTTC
CASSILAGPYNEQFF
>TRBJ2-7|NA|NA|TRBV7-9
TGTGCCAGCAGCCCCGACGGGGGCGAGCAGTACTTC
CASSPDGGEQYF